This T cell receptor (beta chain) was captured in a study of shared clonotypes between healthy human individuals. Study summary: There were three CD4 naive, three CD4 memory, two CD8 naive and one CD8 memory plates per donor.

The CDR3 has 18 amino acids. V was trimmed by 5 bases and J by 0 bases, leaving 20 bases between them. Germline V gene sequence: CDR1 MNHEY, CDR2 SMNVEV (reference sequence). Roughly 27,000 T cell genomes, or about 0.2 ug DNA, went into the sorted-subset replicate PCRs. In the authors' workflow: Junction-only immunoSEQ data arrived without quality scores, meaning filtering differed. The assay was immunoSEQ multiplex PCR, and TCRdb's table has in-frame clones only and misses some. For V, J and clone size, that table is used; D and trimming come from the DNA. The table lists around 1.9 million clones, 93% of them singletons. Cells designated naive CD8 were CD45RO-negative and were positively selected for CCR7, with terminally differentiated effector memory CD45RA+ cells excluded. Regarding the study as a whole: Few donors restricted represented genetic and exposure-history diversity.

Note on this clone: What it binds is unknown.

Sequenced: naive CD8+ T cells from PBMCs. The receptor was derived from a man aged 18 to 29 in good health. Some clones in this sample may be carry-over from other donors' samples. The chain couples TRBV27 to TRBJ1-3; D may be TRBD1 (6 bases). The CDR3 here is CASSPYPRQAFSGNTIYF. The CDR3, as DNA: TGTGCCAGCAGTCCCTACCCCAGACAGGCGTTCTCTGGAAACACCATATATTTT.